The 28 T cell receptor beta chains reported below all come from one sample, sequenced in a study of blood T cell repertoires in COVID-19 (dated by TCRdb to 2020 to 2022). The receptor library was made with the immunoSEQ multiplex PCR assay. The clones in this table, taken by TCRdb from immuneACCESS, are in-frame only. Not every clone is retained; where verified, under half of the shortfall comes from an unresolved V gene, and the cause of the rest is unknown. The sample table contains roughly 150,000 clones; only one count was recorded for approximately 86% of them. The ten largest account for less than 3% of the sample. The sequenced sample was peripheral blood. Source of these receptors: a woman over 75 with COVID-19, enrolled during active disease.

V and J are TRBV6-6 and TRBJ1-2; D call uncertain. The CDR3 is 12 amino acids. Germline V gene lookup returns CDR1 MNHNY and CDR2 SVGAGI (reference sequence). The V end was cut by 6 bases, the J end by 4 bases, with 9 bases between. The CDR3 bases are TGTGCCAGCAGCCCTGGGAGCTATGGCTACACCTTC. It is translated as CASSPGSYGYTF.

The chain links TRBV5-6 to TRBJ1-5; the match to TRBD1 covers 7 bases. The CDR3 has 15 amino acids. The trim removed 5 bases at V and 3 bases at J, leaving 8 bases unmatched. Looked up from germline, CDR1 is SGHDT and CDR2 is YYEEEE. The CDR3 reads CASSHAGTVNQPQHF. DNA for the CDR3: TGTGCCAGCAGTCATGCCGGGACAGTCAATCAGCCCCAGCATTTT.

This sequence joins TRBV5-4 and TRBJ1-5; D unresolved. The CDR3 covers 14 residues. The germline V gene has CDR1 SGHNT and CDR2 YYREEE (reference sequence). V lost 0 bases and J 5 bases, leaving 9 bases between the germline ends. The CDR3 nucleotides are TGTGCCAGCAGCTTGGGGGTCGGGGATCAGCCCCAGCATTTT. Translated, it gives CASSLGVGDQPQHF. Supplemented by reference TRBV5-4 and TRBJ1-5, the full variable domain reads ETGVTQSPTHLIKTRGQQVTLRCSSQSGHNTVSWYQQALGQGPQFIFQYYREEENGRGNFPPRFSGLQFPNYSSELNVNALELDDSALYLCASSLGVGDQPQHFGDGTRLSIL.

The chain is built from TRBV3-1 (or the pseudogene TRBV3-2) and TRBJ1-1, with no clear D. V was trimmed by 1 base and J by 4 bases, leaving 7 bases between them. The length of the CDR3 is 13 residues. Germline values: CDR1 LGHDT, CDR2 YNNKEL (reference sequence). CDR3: CASSQALGTEAFF. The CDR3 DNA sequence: TGTGCCAGCAGCCAAGCCCTAGGCACTGAAGCTTTCTTT.

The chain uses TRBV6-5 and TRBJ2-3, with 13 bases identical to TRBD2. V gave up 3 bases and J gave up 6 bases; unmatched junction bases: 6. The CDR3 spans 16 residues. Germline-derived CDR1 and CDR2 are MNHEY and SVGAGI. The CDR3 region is CASSYRTSGRTDTQYF. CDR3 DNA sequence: TGTGCCAGCAGTTATCGGACTAGCGGGAGAACGGATACGCAGTATTTT.

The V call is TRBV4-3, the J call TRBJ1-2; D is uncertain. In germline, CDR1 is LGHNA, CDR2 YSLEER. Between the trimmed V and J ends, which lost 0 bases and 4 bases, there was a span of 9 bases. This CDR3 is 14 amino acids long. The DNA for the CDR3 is TGCGCCAGCAGCCAAGATGAAGGCGGCTATGGCTACACCTTC. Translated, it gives CASSQDEGGYGYTF.

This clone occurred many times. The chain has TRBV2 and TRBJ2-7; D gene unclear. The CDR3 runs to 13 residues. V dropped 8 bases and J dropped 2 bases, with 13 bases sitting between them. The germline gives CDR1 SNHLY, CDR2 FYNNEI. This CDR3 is CASVYRSTYEQYF. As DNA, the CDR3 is TGTGCCAGCGTATATCGTTCTACCTACGAGCAGTACTTC.

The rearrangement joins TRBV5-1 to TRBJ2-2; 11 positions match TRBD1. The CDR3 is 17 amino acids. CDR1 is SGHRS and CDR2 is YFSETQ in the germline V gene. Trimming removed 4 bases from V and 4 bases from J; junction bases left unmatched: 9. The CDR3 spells CASSTGTGGRGTGELFF. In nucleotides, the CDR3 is TGCGCCAGCAGCACCGGGACAGGGGGTCGCGGCACCGGGGAGCTGTTTTTT.

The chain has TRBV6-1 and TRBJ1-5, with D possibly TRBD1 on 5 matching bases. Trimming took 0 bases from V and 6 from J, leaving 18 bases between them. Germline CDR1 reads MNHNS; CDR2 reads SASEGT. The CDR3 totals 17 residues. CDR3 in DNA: TGTGCCAGCAGTGAAGCGCGTCGGCGGGACTGGGGTCAGCCCCAGCATTTT. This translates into CASSEARRRDWGQPQHF.

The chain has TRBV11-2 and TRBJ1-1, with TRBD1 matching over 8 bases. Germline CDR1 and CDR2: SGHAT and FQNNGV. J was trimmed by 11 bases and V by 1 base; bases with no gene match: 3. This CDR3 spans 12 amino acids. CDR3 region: CASSLGTGPAFF. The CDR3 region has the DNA TGTGCCAGCAGCTTAGGGACAGGGCCGGCTTTCTTT.

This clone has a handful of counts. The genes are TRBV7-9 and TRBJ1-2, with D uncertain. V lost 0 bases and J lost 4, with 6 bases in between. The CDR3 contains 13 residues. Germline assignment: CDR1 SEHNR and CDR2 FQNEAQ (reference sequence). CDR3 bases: TGTGCCAGCAGCTTAGCCGGGAGCTATGGCTACACCTTC. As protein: CASSLAGSYGYTF.

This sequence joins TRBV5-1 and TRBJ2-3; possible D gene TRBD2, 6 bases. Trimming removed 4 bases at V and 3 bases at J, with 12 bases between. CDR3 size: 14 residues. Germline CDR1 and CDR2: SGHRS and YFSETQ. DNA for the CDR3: TGCGCCAGCAGCGGCGGGGAGGTTACAGATACGCAGTATTTT. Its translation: CASSGGEVTDTQYF.

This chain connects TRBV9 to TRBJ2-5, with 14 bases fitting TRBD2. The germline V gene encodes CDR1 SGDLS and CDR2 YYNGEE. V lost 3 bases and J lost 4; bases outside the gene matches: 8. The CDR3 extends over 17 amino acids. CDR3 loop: CASSAGTSGSQGETQYF. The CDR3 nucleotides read TGTGCCAGCAGCGCCGGGACTAGCGGGAGTCAAGGAGAGACCCAGTACTTC.

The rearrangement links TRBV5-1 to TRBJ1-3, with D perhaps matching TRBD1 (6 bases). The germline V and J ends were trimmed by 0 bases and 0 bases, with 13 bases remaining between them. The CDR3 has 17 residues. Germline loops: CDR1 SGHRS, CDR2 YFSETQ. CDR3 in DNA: TGCGCCAGCAGCTTGGGGGACACCGCCTTCTCTGGAAACACCATATATTTT. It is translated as CASSLGDTAFSGNTIYF.

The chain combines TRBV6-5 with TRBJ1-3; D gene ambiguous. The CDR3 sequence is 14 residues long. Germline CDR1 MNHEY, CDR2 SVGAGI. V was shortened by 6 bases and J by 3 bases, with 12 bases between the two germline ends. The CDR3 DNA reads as TGTGCCAGCAGGCTAGAGGGCAGTGGAAACACCATATATTTT. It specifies CASRLEGSGNTIYF.

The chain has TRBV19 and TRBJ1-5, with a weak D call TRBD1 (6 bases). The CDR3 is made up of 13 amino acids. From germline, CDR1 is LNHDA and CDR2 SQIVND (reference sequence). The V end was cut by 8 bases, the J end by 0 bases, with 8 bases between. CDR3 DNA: TGTGCCAGTTCCAGGGGTAGCAATCAGCCCCAGCATTTT. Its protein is CASSRGSNQPQHF.

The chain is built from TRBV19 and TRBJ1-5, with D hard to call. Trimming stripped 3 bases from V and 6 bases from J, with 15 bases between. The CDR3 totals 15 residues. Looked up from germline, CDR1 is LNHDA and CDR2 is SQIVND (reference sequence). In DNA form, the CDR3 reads TGTGCCAGTAGTATGCCCTCACTTAGCGTTCAGCCCCAGCATTTT. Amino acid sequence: CASSMPSLSVQPQHF.

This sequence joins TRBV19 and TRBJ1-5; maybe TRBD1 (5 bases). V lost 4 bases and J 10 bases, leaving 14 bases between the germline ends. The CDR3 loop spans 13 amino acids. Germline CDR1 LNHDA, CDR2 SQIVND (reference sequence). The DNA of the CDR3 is TGTGCCAGTAGTACGACAGAGAATGGTCCCCAGCATTTT. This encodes CASSTTENGPQHF.

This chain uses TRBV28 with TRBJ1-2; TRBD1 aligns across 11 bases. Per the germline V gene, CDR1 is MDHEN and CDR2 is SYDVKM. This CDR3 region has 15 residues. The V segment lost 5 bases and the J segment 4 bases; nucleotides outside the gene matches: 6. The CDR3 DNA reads TGTGCCAGCAGTCCGGGGACAGGGGGACTCTATGGCTACACCTTC. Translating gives CASSPGTGGLYGYTF.

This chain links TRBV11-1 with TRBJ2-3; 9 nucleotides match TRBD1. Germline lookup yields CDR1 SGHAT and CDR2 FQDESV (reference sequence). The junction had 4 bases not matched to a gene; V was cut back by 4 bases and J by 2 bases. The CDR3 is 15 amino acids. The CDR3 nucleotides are TGTGCCAGCAGCTCCGGGACAGGGTTCACAGATACGCAGTATTTT. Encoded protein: CASSSGTGFTDTQYF.

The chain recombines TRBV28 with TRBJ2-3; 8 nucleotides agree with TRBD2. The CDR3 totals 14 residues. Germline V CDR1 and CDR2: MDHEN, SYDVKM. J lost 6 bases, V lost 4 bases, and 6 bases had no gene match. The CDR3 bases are TGTGCCAGCAGTTCACCCGGGGGGGTGGATACGCAGTATTTT. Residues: CASSSPGGVDTQYF.

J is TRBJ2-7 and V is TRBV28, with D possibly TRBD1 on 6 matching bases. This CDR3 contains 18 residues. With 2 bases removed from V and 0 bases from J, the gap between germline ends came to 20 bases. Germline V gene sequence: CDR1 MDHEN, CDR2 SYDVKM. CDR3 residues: CASSLGAGALLDSYEQYF. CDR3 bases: TGTGCCAGCAGTTTAGGGGCAGGGGCCTTGCTAGACTCCTACGAGCAGTACTTC.

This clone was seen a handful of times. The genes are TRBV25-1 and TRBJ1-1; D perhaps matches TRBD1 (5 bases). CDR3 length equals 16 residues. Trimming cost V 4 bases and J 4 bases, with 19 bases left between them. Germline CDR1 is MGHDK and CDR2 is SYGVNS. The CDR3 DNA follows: TGTGCCAGCAGTGGGCAGGGTGATCGTATGCGCACTGAAGCTTTCTTT. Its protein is CASSGQGDRMRTEAFF.

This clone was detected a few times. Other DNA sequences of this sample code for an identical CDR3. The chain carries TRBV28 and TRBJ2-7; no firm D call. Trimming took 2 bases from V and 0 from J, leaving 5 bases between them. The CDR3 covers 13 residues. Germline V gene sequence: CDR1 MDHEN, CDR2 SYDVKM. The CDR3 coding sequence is TGTGCCAGCAGTTTAGGCAGCTCCTACGAGCAGTACTTC. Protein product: CASSLGSSYEQYF.

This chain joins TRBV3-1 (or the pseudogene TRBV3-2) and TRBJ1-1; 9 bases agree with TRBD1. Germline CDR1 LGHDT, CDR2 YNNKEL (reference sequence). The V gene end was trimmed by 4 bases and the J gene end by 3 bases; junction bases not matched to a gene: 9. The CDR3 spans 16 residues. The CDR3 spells CASSLTAGTGHTEAFF. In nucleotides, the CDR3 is TGTGCCAGCAGCCTAACGGCCGGGACAGGGCACACTGAAGCTTTCTTT.

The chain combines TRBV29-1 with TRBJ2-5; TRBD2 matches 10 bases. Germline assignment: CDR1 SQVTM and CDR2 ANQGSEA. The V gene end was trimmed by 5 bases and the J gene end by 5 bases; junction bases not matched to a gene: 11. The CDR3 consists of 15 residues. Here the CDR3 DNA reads TGCAGCGTTAGGACTAGCGGTGGGGTCGGGGAGACCCAGTACTTC. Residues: CSVRTSGGVGETQYF.

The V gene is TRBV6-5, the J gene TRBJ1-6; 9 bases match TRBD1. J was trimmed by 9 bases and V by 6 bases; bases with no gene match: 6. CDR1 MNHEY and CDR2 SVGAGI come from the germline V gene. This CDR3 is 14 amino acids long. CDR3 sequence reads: CASRGTGWGSPLHF. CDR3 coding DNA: TGTGCCAGCAGGGGGACAGGGTGGGGTTCACCCCTCCACTTT.

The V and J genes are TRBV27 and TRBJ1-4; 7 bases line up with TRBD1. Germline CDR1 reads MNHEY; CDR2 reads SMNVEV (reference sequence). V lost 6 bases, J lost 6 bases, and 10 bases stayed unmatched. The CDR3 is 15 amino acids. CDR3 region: CASRLKGARDEKLFF. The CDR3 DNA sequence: TGTGCCAGCAGATTGAAGGGGGCGCGGGATGAAAAACTGTTTTTT.